This T cell receptor (beta chain) derives from a study of cytomegalovirus exposure and HLA in healthy donors. Concerning this clone: Its antigen is unknown.

The CDR3 has 15 residues. V lost 3 bases and J 4 bases, leaving 15 bases between the germline ends. Germline V gives CDR1 MDHEN, CDR2 SYDVKM. General observations from the study: Looking again later, the authors saw that most CMV-associated TCR beta chains seemed HLA-restricted.

A multiplex PCR was run with 60 Vbeta primers and 13 Jbeta primers. Original methodology: Among the unique TCR beta chains that a later analysis counted, 80 million to 100 million in all, roughly 9.9 million were shared. Sequencing was performed with immunoSEQ multiplex PCR; in TCRdb, only in-frame clones are kept and a portion is missing. The V and J calls and the clone size are those of that table, but D and trimming were determined from the DNA. The table includes 130,000 or so clones, roughly three fifths detected once. The sequence was obtained from a man between 18 and 35 years old in good health and CMV-seronegative. Sequencing was done on a sample of PBMCs. The V gene is TRBV28, the J gene TRBJ1-2, with D perhaps matching TRBD1 (6 bases). The CDR3 DNA reads TGTGCCAGCAGTTTGGCGGGGGCGCGGGGCTATGGCTACACCTTC. Protein: CASSLAGARGYGYTF.